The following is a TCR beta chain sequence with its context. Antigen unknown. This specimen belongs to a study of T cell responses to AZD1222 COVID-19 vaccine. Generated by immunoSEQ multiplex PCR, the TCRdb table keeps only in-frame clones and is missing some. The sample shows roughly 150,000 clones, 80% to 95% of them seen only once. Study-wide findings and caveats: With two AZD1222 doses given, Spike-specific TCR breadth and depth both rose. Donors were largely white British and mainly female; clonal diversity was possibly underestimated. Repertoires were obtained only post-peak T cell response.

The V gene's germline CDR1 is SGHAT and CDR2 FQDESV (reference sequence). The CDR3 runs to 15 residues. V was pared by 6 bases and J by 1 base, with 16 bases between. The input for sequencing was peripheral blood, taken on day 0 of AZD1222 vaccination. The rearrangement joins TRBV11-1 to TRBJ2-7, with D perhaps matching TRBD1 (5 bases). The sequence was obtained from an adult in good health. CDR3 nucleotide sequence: TGTGCCAGCAGTTCGGACACCCTGGGGTCCTACGAGCAGTACTTC. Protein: CASSSDTLGSYEQYF.